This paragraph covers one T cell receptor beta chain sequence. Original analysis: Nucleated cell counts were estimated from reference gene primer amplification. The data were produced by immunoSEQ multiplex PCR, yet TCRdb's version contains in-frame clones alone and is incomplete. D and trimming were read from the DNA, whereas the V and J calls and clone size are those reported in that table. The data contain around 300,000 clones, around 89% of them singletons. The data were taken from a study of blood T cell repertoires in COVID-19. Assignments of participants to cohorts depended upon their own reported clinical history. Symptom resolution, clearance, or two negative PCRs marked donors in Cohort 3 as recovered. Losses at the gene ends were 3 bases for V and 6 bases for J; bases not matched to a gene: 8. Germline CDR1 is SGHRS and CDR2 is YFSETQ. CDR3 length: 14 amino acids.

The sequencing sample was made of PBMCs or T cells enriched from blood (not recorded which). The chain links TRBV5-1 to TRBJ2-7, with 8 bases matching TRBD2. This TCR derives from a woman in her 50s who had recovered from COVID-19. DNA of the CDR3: TGCGCCAGCAGCTCTTTCGGGAGGGGGGGCGAGCAGTACTTC. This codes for CASSSFGRGGEQYF.